This T cell receptor beta chain was obtained from a study of cytomegalovirus exposure and HLA in healthy donors. Whole-study results and caveats: The records held CMV serostatus as the only immune exposure information. Later analysis associated a missense DCLRE1C variant with TCR beta V- and J-gene trimming.

As to this clone: Its specificity is not known.

PCR primers comprised 60 Vbeta and 13 Jbeta primers. Clones were read by immunoSEQ multiplex PCR, and TCRdb kept only the in-frame ones, dropping some. The profile shows around 120,000 clones, roughly four fifths of them singletons. The CDR3 runs to 14 residues. V gave up 2 bases and J gave up 9 bases, with 14 bases separating them. Germline V gene data show CDR1 as SGHTA and CDR2 as FQGTGA. Sequencing was carried out using PBMCs. The TCR originated in a male donor in good health and CMV-seropositive. The genes are TRBV7-3 and TRBJ2-4; possibly TRBD1 for D (5 bases). CDR3 in DNA: TGTGCCAGCAGCTTACAACGTGGAAGGGGCATTCAGTACTTC. Protein sequence: CASSLQRGRGIQYF.